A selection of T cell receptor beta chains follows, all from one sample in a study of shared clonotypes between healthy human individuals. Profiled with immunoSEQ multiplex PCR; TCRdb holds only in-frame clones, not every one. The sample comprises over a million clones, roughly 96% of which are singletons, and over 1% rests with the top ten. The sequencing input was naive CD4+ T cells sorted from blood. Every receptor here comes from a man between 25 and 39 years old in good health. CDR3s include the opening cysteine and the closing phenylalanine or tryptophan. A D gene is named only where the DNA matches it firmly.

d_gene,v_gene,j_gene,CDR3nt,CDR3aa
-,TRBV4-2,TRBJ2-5,TGTGCCAGCAGCCAAGGGACATTACAAGAGACCCAGTACTTC,CASSQGTLQETQYF
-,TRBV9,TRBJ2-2,TGTGCCAGCAGCGTAGGTCTATTCCCCACCGGGGAGCTGTTTTTT,CASSVGLFPTGELFF
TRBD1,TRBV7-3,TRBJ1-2,TGTGCCAGCAGCCCAAAACCGGGACAGGGGGCTCATGGCTACACCTTC,CASSPKPGQGAHGYTF
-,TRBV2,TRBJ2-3,TGTGCCAGCCGCCGGGCAGGGCTGGGCACAGATACGCAGTATTTT,CASRRAGLGTDTQYF
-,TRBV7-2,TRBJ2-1,TGTGCCAGCAGCTCCCAGTCGAGCTCCTACAATGAGCAGTTCTTC,CASSSQSSSYNEQFF
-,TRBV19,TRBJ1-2,TGTGCCAGTACCCCCGACGGGAACTATGGCTACACCTTC,CASTPDGNYGYTF
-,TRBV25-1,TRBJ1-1,TGTGCCAGCAATGGTCCCGGTCAGGCTGAAGCTTTCTTT,CASNGPGQAEAFF
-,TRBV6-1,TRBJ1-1,TGTGCCAGCAGTGAGCAGGGACAGAACACTGAAGCTTTCTTT,CASSEQGQNTEAFF
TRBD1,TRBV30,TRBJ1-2,TGTGCCTGGGGGAGACAGGGGGCGAGGAGCTATGGCTACACCTTC,CAWGRQGARSYGYTF
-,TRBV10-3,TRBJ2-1,TGTGCCATAAGGGCTGGAATACAGGATGAGCAGTTCTTC,CAIRAGIQDEQFF
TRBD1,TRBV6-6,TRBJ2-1,TGTGCCAGCAGTGGTCAGGGGGCGCCTTACAATGAGCAGTTCTTC,CASSGQGAPYNEQFF